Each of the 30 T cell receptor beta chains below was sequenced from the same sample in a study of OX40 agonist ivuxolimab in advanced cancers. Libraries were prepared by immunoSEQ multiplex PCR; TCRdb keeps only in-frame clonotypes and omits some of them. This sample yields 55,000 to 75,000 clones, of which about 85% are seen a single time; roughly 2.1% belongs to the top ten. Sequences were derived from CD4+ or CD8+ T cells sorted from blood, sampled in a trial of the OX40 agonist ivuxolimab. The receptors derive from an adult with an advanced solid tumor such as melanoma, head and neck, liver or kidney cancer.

This CDR3 is CASSLPPSTDTQYF. Here the CDR3 DNA reads TGTGCCAGCAGCTTACCGCCGAGCACAGATACGCAGTATTTT. The chain links TRBV14 to TRBJ2-3; no definite D call. Germline V lookup: CDR1 SGHDN, CDR2 FVKESK. Trimming shortened V by 5 bases and J by 0 bases, and 9 bases separated the two germline ends. The CDR3 totals 14 residues. Supplemented by reference TRBV14 and TRBJ2-3, the full variable domain reads EAGVTQFPSHSVIEKGQTVTLRCDPISGHDNLYWYRRVMGKEIKFLLHFVKESKQDESGMPNNRFLAERTGGTYSTLKVQPAELEDSGVYFCASSLPPSTDTQYFGPGTRLTVL.

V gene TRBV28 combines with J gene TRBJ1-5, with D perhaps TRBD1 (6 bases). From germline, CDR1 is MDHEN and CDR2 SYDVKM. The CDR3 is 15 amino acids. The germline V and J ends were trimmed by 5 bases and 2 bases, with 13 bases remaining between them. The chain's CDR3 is CASSPRDIGNQPQHF. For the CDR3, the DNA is TGTGCCAGCAGTCCCCGGGACATAGGCAATCAGCCCCAGCATTTT. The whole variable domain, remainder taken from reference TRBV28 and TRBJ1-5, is DVKVTQSSRYLVKRTGEKVFLECVQDMDHENMFWYRQDPGLGLRLIYFSYDVKMKEKGDIPEGYSVSREKKERFSLILESASTNQTSMYLCASSPRDIGNQPQHFGDGTRLSIL.

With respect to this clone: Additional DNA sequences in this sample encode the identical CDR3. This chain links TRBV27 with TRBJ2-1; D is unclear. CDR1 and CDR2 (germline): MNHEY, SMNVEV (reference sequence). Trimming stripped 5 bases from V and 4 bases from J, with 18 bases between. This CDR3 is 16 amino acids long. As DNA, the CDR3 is TGTGCCAGCAGTCCCGAGGTCACCGCGACATACAATGAGCAGTTCTTC. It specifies CASSPEVTATYNEQFF.

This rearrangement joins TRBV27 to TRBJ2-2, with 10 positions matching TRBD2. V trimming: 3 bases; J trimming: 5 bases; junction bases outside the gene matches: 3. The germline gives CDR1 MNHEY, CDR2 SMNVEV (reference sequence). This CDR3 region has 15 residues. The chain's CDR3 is CASSFTTSGTGELFF. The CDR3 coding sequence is TGTGCCAGCAGTTTTACGACTAGCGGGACCGGGGAGCTGTTTTTT.

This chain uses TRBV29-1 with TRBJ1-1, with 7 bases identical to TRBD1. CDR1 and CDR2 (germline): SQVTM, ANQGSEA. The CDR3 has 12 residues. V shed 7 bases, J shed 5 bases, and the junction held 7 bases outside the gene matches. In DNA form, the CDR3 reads TGCAGCGCCGACAGGGTAAAGACTGAAGCTTTCTTT. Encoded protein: CSADRVKTEAFF.

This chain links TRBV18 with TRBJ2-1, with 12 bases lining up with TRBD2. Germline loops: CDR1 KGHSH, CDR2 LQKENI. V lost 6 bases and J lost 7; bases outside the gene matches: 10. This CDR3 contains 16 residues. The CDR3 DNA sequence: TGTGCCAGCTCTTTTCGACTAGCGGGAGTTGGAAATGAGCAGTTCTTC. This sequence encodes CASSFRLAGVGNEQFF.

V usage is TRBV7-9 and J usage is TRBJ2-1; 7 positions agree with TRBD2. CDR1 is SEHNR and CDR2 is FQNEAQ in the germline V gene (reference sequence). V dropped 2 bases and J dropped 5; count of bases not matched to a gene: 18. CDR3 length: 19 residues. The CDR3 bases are TGTGCCAGCAGCTTATCTTTGGCTAGCGGAACACTGACGAACAATGAGCAGTTCTTC. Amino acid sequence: CASSLSLASGTLTNNEQFF.

The CDR3 here is CASSYPGTGAYEQYF. The CDR3 DNA sequence: TGTGCCAGCAGTTACCCCGGGACAGGGGCCTACGAGCAGTACTTC. The gene calls are TRBV6-6 and TRBJ2-7, with 10 bases matching TRBD1. The CDR3 consists of 15 residues. Germline-derived CDR1 and CDR2 are MNHNY and SVGAGI (reference sequence). The V gene end was trimmed by 2 bases and the J gene end by 2 bases; junction bases not matched to a gene: 3.

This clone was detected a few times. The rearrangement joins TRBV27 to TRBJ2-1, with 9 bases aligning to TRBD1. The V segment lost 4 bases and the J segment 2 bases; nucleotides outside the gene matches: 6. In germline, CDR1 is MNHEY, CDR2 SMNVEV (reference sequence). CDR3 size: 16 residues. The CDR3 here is CASSWERTGAYNEQFF. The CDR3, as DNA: TGTGCCAGCAGTTGGGAGCGGACAGGGGCCTACAATGAGCAGTTCTTC.

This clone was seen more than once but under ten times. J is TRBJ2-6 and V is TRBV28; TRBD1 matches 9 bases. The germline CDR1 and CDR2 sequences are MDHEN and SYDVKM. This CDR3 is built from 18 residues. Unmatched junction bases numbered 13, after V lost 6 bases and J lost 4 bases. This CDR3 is CASSTQPGQGPGANVLTF. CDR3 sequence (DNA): TGTGCCAGCAGCACGCAGCCGGGACAGGGTCCAGGGGCCAACGTCCTGACTTTC.

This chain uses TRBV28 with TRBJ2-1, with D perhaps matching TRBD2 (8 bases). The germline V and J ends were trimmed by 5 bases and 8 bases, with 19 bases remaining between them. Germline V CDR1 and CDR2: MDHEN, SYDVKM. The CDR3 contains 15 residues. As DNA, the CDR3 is TGTGCCAGCAGTCGGGGACTAGGGGGCTTAGATGAGCAGTTCTTC. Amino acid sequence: CASSRGLGGLDEQFF. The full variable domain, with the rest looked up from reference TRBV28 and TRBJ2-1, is DVKVTQSSRYLVKRTGEKVFLECVQDMDHENMFWYRQDPGLGLRLIYFSYDVKMKEKGDIPEGYSVSREKKERFSLILESASTNQTSMYLCASSRGLGGLDEQFFGPGTRLTVL.

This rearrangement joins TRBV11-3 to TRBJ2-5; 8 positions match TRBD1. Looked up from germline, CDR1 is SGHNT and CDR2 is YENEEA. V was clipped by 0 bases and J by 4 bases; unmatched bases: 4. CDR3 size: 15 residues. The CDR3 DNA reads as TGTGCCAGCAGCTTAGATTGGACAGGGATAGAGACCCAGTACTTC. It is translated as CASSLDWTGIETQYF.

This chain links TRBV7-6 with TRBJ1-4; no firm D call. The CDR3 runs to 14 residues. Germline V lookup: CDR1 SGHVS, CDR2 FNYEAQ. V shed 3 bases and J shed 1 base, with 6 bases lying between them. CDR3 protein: CASSLSGTNEKLFF. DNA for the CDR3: TGTGCCAGCAGCTTGTCTGGAACTAATGAAAAACTGTTTTTT.

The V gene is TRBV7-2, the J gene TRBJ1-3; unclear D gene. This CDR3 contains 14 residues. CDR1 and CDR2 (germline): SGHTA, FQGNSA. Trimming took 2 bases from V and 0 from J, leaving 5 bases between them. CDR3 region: CASSLLRSGNTIYF. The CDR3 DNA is TGTGCCAGCAGCTTATTGCGCTCTGGAAACACCATATATTTT.

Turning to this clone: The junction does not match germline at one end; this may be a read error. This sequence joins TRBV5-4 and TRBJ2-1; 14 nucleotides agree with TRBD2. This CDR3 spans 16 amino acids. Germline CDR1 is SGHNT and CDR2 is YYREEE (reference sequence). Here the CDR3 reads CAGSPGLAGDYNEQFF. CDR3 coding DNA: TGTGCCGGCAGCCCGGGACTAGCGGGAGACTACAATGAGCAGTTCTTC.

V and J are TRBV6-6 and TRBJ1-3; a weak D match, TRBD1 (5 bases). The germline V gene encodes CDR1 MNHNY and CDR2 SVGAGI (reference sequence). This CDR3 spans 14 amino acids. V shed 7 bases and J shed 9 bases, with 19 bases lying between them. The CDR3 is CASTYAPQAPTIYF. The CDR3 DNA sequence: TGTGCCAGCACTTATGCCCCACAGGCCCCCACCATATATTTT.

DNA of the CDR3: TGTGCCAGCAGCCCCGAGGGACCAGCGGGAAACGGGGAGCTGTTTTTT. Residues: CASSPEGPAGNGELFF. This rearrangement joins TRBV11-3 to TRBJ2-2, with TRBD2 matching over 7 bases. CDR3 length: 16 amino acids. Trimming at V came to 5 bases and at J to 7 bases, leaving 13 bases not matched to a gene. Looked up from germline, CDR1 is SGHNT and CDR2 is YENEEA.

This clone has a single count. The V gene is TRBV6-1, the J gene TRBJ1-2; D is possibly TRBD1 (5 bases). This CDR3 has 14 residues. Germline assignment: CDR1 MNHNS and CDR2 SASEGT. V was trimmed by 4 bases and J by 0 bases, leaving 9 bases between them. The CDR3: CASSGGTANYGYTF. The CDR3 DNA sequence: TGTGCCAGCAGTGGGGGGACCGCTAACTATGGCTACACCTTC.

The CDR3 sequence: CASSLDRLNTEAFF. DNA of the CDR3: TGTGCCAGCAGCTTAGACAGACTGAACACTGAAGCTTTCTTT. This rearrangement joins TRBV7-6 to TRBJ1-1; D is unclear. The CDR3 length is 14 residues. V gave up 1 base and J gave up 0 bases, with 6 bases separating them. Germline V gene data show CDR1 as SGHVS and CDR2 as FNYEAQ.

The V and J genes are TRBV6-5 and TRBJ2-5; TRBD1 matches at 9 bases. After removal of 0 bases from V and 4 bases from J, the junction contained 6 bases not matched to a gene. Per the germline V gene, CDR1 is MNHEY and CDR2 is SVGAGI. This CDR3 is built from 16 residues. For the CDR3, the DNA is TGTGCCAGCAGTTACTCAGGGCGACAGGGGGTAGAGACCCAGTACTTC. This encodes CASSYSGRQGVETQYF.

The CDR3 region has the DNA TGTGCCAGCAGCGTAGAGGCGTATGCAACTAATGAAAAACTGTTTTTT. Translation: CASSVEAYATNEKLFF. The chain uses TRBV9 and TRBJ1-4, with D hard to call. The length of the CDR3 is 16 residues. V was trimmed by 0 bases and J by 0 bases, leaving 9 bases between them. Germline V lookup: CDR1 SGDLS, CDR2 YYNGEE.

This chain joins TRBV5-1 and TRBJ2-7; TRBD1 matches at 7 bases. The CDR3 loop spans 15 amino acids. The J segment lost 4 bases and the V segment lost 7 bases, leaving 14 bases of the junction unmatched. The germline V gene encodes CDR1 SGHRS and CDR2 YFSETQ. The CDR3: CASQDGQVGTYEQYF. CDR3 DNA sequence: TGCGCCAGCCAAGATGGACAGGTAGGAACATACGAGCAGTACTTC.

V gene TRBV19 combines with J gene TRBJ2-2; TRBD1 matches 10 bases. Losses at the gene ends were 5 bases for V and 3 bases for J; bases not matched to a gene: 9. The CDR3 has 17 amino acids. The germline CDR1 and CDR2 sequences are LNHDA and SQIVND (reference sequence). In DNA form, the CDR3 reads TGTGCCAGTAGTCTGAGGCGCGGACAGGGGGACACCGGGGAGCTGTTTTTT. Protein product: CASSLRRGQGDTGELFF.

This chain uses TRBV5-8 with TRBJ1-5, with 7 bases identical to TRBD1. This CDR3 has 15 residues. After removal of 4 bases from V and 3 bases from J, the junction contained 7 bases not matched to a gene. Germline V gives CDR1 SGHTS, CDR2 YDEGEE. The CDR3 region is CASSPGQTNNQPQHF. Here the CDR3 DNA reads TGTGCCAGCAGCCCGGGACAGACAAACAATCAGCCCCAGCATTTT.

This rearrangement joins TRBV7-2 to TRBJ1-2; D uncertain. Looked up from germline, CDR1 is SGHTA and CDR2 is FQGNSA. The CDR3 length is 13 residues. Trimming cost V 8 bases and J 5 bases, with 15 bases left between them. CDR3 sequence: CASAEGFKYGYTF. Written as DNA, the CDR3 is TGTGCCAGCGCTGAAGGGTTTAAGTATGGCTACACCTTC.

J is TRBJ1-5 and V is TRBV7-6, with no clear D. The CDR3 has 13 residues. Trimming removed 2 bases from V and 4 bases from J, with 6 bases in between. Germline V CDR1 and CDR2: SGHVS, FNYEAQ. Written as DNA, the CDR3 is TGTGCCAGCAGCTTACAGGAGAATCAGCCCCAGCATTTT. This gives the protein CASSLQENQPQHF.

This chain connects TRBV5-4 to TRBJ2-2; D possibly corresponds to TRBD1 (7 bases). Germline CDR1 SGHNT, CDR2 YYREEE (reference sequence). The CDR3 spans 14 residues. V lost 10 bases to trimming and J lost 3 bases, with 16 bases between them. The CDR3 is CAVRRGQDTGELFF. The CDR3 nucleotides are TGTGCCGTCAGGAGGGGGCAGGACACCGGGGAGCTGTTTTTT.

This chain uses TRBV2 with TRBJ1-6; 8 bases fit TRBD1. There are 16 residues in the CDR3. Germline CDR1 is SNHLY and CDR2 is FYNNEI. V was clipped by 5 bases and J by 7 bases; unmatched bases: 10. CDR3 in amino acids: CASSLEAQGGNSPLHF. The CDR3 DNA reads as TGTGCCAGCAGTCTAGAGGCACAGGGGGGAAATTCACCCCTCCACTTT.

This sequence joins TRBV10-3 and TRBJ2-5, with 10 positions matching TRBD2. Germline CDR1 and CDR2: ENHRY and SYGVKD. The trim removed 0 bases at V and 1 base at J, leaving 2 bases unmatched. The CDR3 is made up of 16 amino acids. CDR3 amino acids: CAISESTSGAQETQYF. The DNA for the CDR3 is TGTGCCATCAGTGAGTCAACTAGCGGGGCCCAAGAGACCCAGTACTTC.

The CDR3 sequence: CASSIDLGEQYF. CDR3 nucleotides: TGTGCCAGTAGTATAGATCTGGGAGAGCAGTACTTC. J is TRBJ2-7 and V is TRBV19; D gene ambiguous. Germline assignment: CDR1 LNHDA and CDR2 SQIVND (reference sequence). This CDR3 comprises 12 residues. Trimming took 0 bases from V and 7 from J, leaving 7 bases between them.